The rows below give T cell receptor beta chains drawn from one sample of a study of shared clonotypes between healthy human individuals. Sequenced by immunoSEQ multiplex PCR; TCRdb stores in-frame clones only, minus some. The data contain hundreds of thousands of clones, 75% to 85% of them singletons. The specimen was PBMCs. All receptors derive from a woman aged 40 to 50 in good health. Some clones in this sample may be carry-over from other donors' samples. Both conserved end residues are part of each CDR3. The D gene is left open where the match is weak. Rows give clone size only sometimes, using once, few, many, or a class for an expanded clone.

>TRBJ2-1|.|.|TRBV9
TGTGCCAGCAGCGTAGCGGCTAGCGCGGGTTTTCAGTTCTTC
CASSVAASAGFQFF
>TRBJ2-2|.|.|TRBV7-2
TGTGCCAGCAGCGCCCAGGCCTCGAACACCGGGGAGCTGTTTTTT
CASSAQASNTGELFF
>TRBJ2-1|.|TRBD1|TRBV12-5
TGTGCTAGTGGTTTGACTCGACAGGGGGAAAATGAGCAGTTCTTC
CASGLTRQGENEQFF
>TRBJ2-2|.|TRBD1|TRBV5-1
TGCGCCAGCAGCTCCCTCCAGGGGGCGGACGGGGAGCTGTTTTTT
CASSSLQGADGELFF
>TRBJ1-4|.|.|TRBV4-1
TGCGCCAGCAGCCAAGAGGAAGCCAATGAAAAACTGTTTTTT
CASSQEEANEKLFF
>TRBJ2-7|.|TRBD2|TRBV6-1
TGTGCCAGCAGCCCCAGCGGGACGGGTATATACGAGCAGTACTTC
CASSPSGTGIYEQYF
>TRBJ2-5|once|.|TRBV10-3
TGTGCTATCAGGGACACAACGACGCTACAAGAGACCCAGTACTTC
CAIRDTTTLQETQYF
>TRBJ2-2|.|.|TRBV25-1
TGTGCCAGCAGTGAGGGTGCGGGGCGCCCCTCGAACACCGGGGAGCTGTTTTTT
CASSEGAGRPSNTGELFF
>TRBJ2-7|few|.|TRBV14
TGTGCCAGCAGCCAAGTGCGGTCCGGAGAGCAGTACTTC
CASSQVRSGEQYF
>TRBJ2-4|.|.|TRBV7-9
TGTGCCAGCAGTAATTTAGCCAAAAACATTCAGTACTTC
CASSNLAKNIQYF
>TRBJ2-1|.|.|TRBV27
TGTGCCAGCAGTTTATCCATGGGCTTAGTGAATGAGCAGTTCTTC
CASSLSMGLVNEQFF
>TRBJ2-1|.|TRBD1|TRBV4-3
TGCGCCAGCAGCCAAGACCACAGGGGTCAGGGTGAGCAGTTCTTC
CASSQDHRGQGEQFF
>TRBJ2-1|.|.|TRBV15
TGTGCCACCAGCAGAGATCTGGGTGAGCAGTTCTTC
CATSRDLGEQFF
>TRBJ1-2|few|.|TRBV2
TGTGCCAGCACCACTACAGGGAGGGGTGGCTACACCTTC
CASTTTGRGGYTF
>TRBJ2-7|.|TRBD1|TRBV5-1
TGCGCCAGCAGCCGAGTCGGACAGGGGTACGAGCAGTACTTC
CASSRVGQGYEQYF
>TRBJ2-1|.|TRBD2|TRBV28
TGTGCCAGCAGATGGACTAGCGGGAGGCCCCAGCAGTTCTTC
CASRWTSGRPQQFF
>TRBJ2-4|.|TRBD1|TRBV18
TGTGCCAGCTCACCACTGGGTGTAAAGGACAGGGAAGCCAAAAACATTCAGTACTTC
CASSPLGVKDREAKNIQYF
>TRBJ1-2|.|.|TRBV7-9
TGTGCCAGCAGCTTATCCCCCGGGCCGTCCTATGGCTACACCTTC
CASSLSPGPSYGYTF
>TRBJ1-2|.|.|TRBV5-4
TGTGCCAGCAGCTTTCACCCTACAGTTAACTATGGCTACACCTTC
CASSFHPTVNYGYTF
>TRBJ2-5|once|TRBD2|TRBV5-1
TGCGCCAGCAGCTTGGCGCTTAGCGGGAAGGGAGAAGAGACCCAGTACTTC
CASSLALSGKGEETQYF
>TRBJ2-5|.|TRBD2|TRBV6-6
TGTGCCAGCAGTTACACCCCGCGGGAGCAGTACTTC
CASSYTPREQYF
>TRBJ2-7|.|TRBD2|TRBV5-1
TGCGCCAGCAGCTTGGTCCCGGGACTAGGGTACGAGCAGTACTTC
CASSLVPGLGYEQYF
>TRBJ2-7|once|.|TRBV28
TGTGCCAGCAGTTTACCGGGTACCCCCTACGAGCAGTACTTC
CASSLPGTPYEQYF
>TRBJ2-3|.|.|TRBV5-1
TGCGCCAGCAGTACAGGGACGGTGACAGATACGCAGTATTTT
CASSTGTVTDTQYF
>TRBJ1-5|.|TRBD1|TRBV28
TGTGCCAGCAGTCGCCCCCGACAGGGGGGCAATCAGCCCCAGCATTTT
CASSRPRQGGNQPQHF
>TRBJ2-5|.|.|TRBV29-1
TGCAGCGTTGGAGGCAGGGGTATTGAGACCCAGTACTTC
CSVGGRGIETQYF